The source of this T cell receptor beta chain is a study of T cell therapy after organ transplantation (dated by TCRdb to the late 2010s). Looking at the study overall: Autologous CMV-specific T cells, expanded in vitro for approximately 2 weeks with a peptide pool of 30 HLA class I and II CMV epitopes, were used as therapy products. Each patient got up to 6 T cell doses, given every 2 weeks, and was then monitored for around 28 weeks after finishing therapy. About 80% of the ten patients were classed as clinical responders and two as nonresponders. Patients received a median of 1.92 x 10^8 CMV-specific T cells across 2 to 6 intravenous infusions. This study was a follow-up analysis of the TRBV repertoire from an open-label phase I trial that tested autologous CMV-specific adoptive T cell therapy in people who had received solid-organ transplants. Pretherapy peripheral blood samples were collected before commencement of T cell therapy. Only about 80% of the 10 patients had long-term post-therapy samples available. Study-level results and caveats: Marked pretherapy clonal expansions with minimal repertoire change after therapy were observed in nonresponders. Reduced sample coverage from poor CD8+ T cell yield may be reflected in the few expansions detected in nonresponders. The small cohort prevented assessing confounders such as concurrent antirejection and antiviral medications. Reconstitution after therapy appeared to involve both transferred clonotypes and endogenous clonotypes that were not detected in the therapy products. Fold change in CD8 clonality after therapy inversely correlated with pretherapy clonality, suggesting less biased repertoires were more receptive to remodeling.

The time point label, as the study defines it: before start of T cell therapy. The patients had received solid-organ transplants and had drug-resistant/recurrent cytomegalovirus. Ten or so trial participants were chosen for repertoire analysis on the basis of the availability of post-therapy peripheral blood mononuclear cells. A BD FACSAria III was used to sort viable CD3+CD8+CD4- lymphocytes from PBMCs. The Qiagen DNeasy Kit was used to extract genomic DNA from the sorted cells. Using the immunoSEQ two-step, bias-controlled multiplex PCR assay, TRB CDR3 regions were amplified from genomic DNA. An Illumina NextSeq 500 was used to sequence the CDR3 libraries. Concerning the study's data processing: The immunoSEQ Analyzer platform handled the initial alignment and bioinformatics, which included bias normalization against synthetic CDR3 analogs. V, D and J genes were annotated according to IMGT database definitions. Further TRBV analyses used VDJtools version 1.1.10 and the R package tcR version 2.2.1.11 with default settings. GLIPH analysis was done using default settings in version 1.0. For CDR3 sequences with at least 5 reads, significant changes in clonotype frequency were assessed with a 2-sided binomial test and Benjamini-Hochberg correction (alpha = 0.01). The clones in this table, taken by TCRdb from immuneACCESS, are in-frame only. Not every clone is retained; where verified, under half of the shortfall comes from an unresolved V gene, and the cause of the rest is unknown. The DNA gave D and trimming, while V, J and clone size come from that table. This sample comprises over 1,500 clones, about 78% of them detected only once. Of the sample, under 20% is held by the ten largest clones.

The germline V gene encodes CDR1 PRHDT and CDR2 FYEKMQ (reference sequence). From the cysteine through the phenylalanine, the CDR3 covers 17 amino acids. Of all the DNA, just the CDR3 is kept, 51 bases in frame from base 1. This clone is a singleton in its sample. Its binding antigen is unknown. Its ends do not fully match the called genes, so a read error is possible. The sequence derives from a human patient who had received a solid organ transplant and had CMV disease. The sequencing here drew on CD8+ T cells from blood, taken before autologous CMV-specific T cell therapy. The V gene is TRBV13 and the J gene is TRBJ2-7; 12 central bases correspond to TRBD1. Here is the DNA: TGTGCCAGCAGCTTAGGCCTCCTCGGAGGGACCGGGACAGGGGGCTTTTTC. Translated, this gives CASSLGLLGGTGTGGFF.